Listed here are 31 T cell receptor beta chains from one sample, sequenced in a study of blood T cell repertoires in COVID-19. The method was immunoSEQ multiplex PCR; TCRdb's version includes in-frame clones alone and lacks a portion of them. The repertoire holds some 100,000 clones, with about nine tenths as singletons. The sample taken for sequencing was peripheral blood. The source of these receptors is a human donor in a cohort sampled during active COVID-19.

The rearrangement uses TRBV11-2 and TRBJ1-2; 11 bases align to TRBD1. J lost 4 bases, V lost 6 bases, and 4 bases had no gene match. Germline V gene sequence: CDR1 SGHAT, CDR2 FQNNGV. This CDR3 region has 14 residues. CDR3 DNA: TGTGCCAGCAGTCGGACAGGGGGCTTCTATGGCTACACCTTC. Translated: CASSRTGGFYGYTF. Using reference TRBV11-2 and TRBJ1-2 for the parts outside the CDR3, the full variable domain is EAGVAQSPRYKIIEKRQSVAFWCNPISGHATLYWYQQILGQGPKLLIQFQNNGVVDDSQLPKDRFSAERLKGVDSTLKIQPAKLEDSAVYLCASSRTGGFYGYTFGSGTRLTVV.

This chain links TRBV9 with TRBJ1-1, with D maybe TRBD1 (5 bases). Germline CDR1 is SGDLS and CDR2 is YYNGEE. This CDR3 contains 15 residues. The V and J ends lost 0 bases and 5 bases respectively, with 14 bases between them. The CDR3 DNA follows: TGTGCCAGCAGCGTAGTCGGGGGATCGGGGACTGAAGCTTTCTTT. It codes for CASSVVGGSGTEAFF.

V is TRBV19 and J is TRBJ2-5; TRBD2 might be the D (5 bases). There are 14 residues in the CDR3. Germline V gene data show CDR1 as LNHDA and CDR2 as SQIVND (reference sequence). Trimming removed 6 bases at V and 0 bases at J, with 11 bases between. CDR3 coding DNA: TGTGCCAGTAGCCCCGGGGTGTACCAAGAGACCCAGTACTTC. Translating gives CASSPGVYQETQYF.

The chain recombines TRBV12-2 with TRBJ2-7; TRBD1 is the table's D call, not checked against the DNA. TRBV12-2 is designated a pseudogene. CDR3 size: 13 residues. The CDR3 region is CASRRNRGLRRYF. CDR3 in DNA: TGTGCAAGTCGGCGAAACAGGGGGCTACGTCGGTACTTC.

This clone was seen just once. This chain uses TRBV15 with TRBJ2-7; 7 nucleotides line up with TRBD1. V lost 5 bases to trimming and J lost 7 bases; unmatched junction nucleotides: 14. CDR1 LNHNV and CDR2 YYDKDF come from the germline V gene (reference sequence). The CDR3 length is 15 residues. The CDR3 bases are TGTGCCACCAGCCCAACTCCGGACAGGCGCCTTGAGCAGTACTTC. This encodes CATSPTPDRRLEQYF.

J is TRBJ2-1 and V is TRBV11-2, with 14 bases identical to TRBD2. The CDR3 totals 16 residues. V gave up 3 bases and J gave up 5 bases; unmatched junction bases: 3. Germline values: CDR1 SGHAT, CDR2 FQNNGV. The CDR3: CASSFRTSGRNNEQFF. CDR3 in DNA: TGTGCCAGCAGCTTCCGGACTAGCGGGAGGAACAATGAGCAGTTCTTC.

The chain joins TRBV29-1 to TRBJ1-1; D unclear. V was clipped by 0 bases and J by 1 base, with 6 bases between them. Germline CDR1 and CDR2: SQVTM and ANQGSEA. This CDR3 contains 13 residues. The CDR3 DNA reads as TGCAGCGTTGAAGATCAGGCGAACACTGAAGCTTTCTTT. This sequence encodes CSVEDQANTEAFF.

The chain employs TRBV6-4 and TRBJ2-1; 11 nucleotides match TRBD2. The CDR3 runs 15 residues. After removal of 7 bases from V and 4 bases from J, the junction contained 6 bases not matched to a gene. CDR1 MRHNA and CDR2 SNTAGT come from the germline V gene. The CDR3 nucleotides are TGTGCCAGCAAGCGGGTAGCGGGAGGGTACAATGAGCAGTTCTTC. Translated: CASKRVAGGYNEQFF.

This chain joins TRBV3-1 (or the pseudogene TRBV3-2) and TRBJ2-7; 13 nucleotides match TRBD2. CDR1 is LGHDT, CDR2 YNNKEL, per germline (reference sequence). There are 15 residues in the CDR3. With V trimmed by 4 bases and J by 5 bases, 5 bases remained unmatched. The CDR3 reads CASSPTSGGANEQYF. As DNA, the CDR3 is TGTGCCAGCAGCCCAACTAGCGGGGGGGCCAACGAGCAGTACTTC.

The V gene is TRBV4-1, the J gene TRBJ1-1; D perhaps matches TRBD1 (5 bases). This CDR3 contains 15 residues. V shed 0 bases and J shed 4 bases, with 12 bases lying between them. Looked up from germline, CDR1 is MGHRA and CDR2 is YSYEKL. The CDR3 DNA reads TGCGCCAGCAGCCAAGAAGGGCAGGGTATCACTGAAGCTTTCTTT. Protein sequence: CASSQEGQGITEAFF.

The V gene is TRBV11-2, the J gene TRBJ1-1, with D maybe TRBD1 (6 bases). The germline CDR1 and CDR2 sequences are SGHAT and FQNNGV. The CDR3 is made up of 14 amino acids. Trimming removed 1 base from V and 1 base from J, with 7 bases in between. The CDR3 sequence: CASSLARGNTEAFF. CDR3 in DNA: TGTGCCAGCAGCTTAGCCAGGGGGAACACTGAAGCTTTCTTT.

The sample holds a few counts of this clone. The CDR3 here is CASSLAQGAVGELFF. The DNA of the CDR3 is TGCGCCAGCAGCTTGGCCCAGGGGGCCGTCGGGGAGCTGTTTTTT. V usage is TRBV5-1 and J usage is TRBJ2-2; 8 bases agree with TRBD1. Germline CDR1 reads SGHRS; CDR2 reads YFSETQ. This CDR3 has 15 residues. V gave up 0 bases and J gave up 7 bases; unmatched junction bases: 5. The variable domain in full, with the rest retrieved from reference TRBV5-1 and TRBJ2-2, is KAGVTQTPRYLIKTRGQQVTLSCSPISGHRSVSWYQQTPGQGLQFLFEYFSETQRNKGNFPGRFSGRQFSNSRSEMNVSTLELGDSALYLCASSLAQGAVGELFFGEGSRLTVL.

The chain carries TRBV30 and TRBJ2-1, with D perhaps TRBD2 (7 bases). V was cut by 3 bases and J by 7 bases, with 16 bases left in between. Germline V gene sequence: CDR1 GTSNPN, CDR2 SVGIG (reference sequence). The CDR3 covers 14 residues. The chain's CDR3 is CAWSGGGGRNEQFF. The CDR3 DNA is TGTGCCTGGAGCGGAGGGGGGGGCCGAAATGAGCAGTTCTTC. Supplemented by reference TRBV30 and TRBJ2-1, the full variable domain reads SQTIHQWPATLVQPVGSPLSLECTVEGTSNPNLYWYRQAAGRGLQLLFYSVGIGQISSEVPQNLSASRPQDRQFILSSKKLLLSDSGFYLCAWSGGGGRNEQFFGPGTRLTVL.

The J gene is TRBJ1-1, the V gene TRBV12-3 or TRBV12-4, with D unresolved. The CDR3 length is 12 residues. V was pared by 5 bases and J by 1 base, with 5 bases between. The CDR3 here is CASSGPNTEAFF. The DNA of the CDR3 is TGTGCCAGCAGTGGGCCGAACACTGAAGCTTTCTTT.

For the CDR3, the DNA is TGTGCCTGGAGTGTCATGGCAGACTATGGCTACACCTTC. This sequence encodes CAWSVMADYGYTF. The rearrangement links TRBV30 to TRBJ1-2; D remains ambiguous. The CDR3 has 13 residues. Trimming pared 0 bases from V and 3 bases from J, leaving 8 bases between. CDR1 and CDR2 (germline): GTSNPN, SVGIG (reference sequence).

This chain uses TRBV29-1 with TRBJ2-6; 9 bases are shared with TRBD2. This CDR3 spans 16 amino acids. The V and J ends lost 2 bases and 1 base, in that order; junction bases with no gene match: 3. Germline V gives CDR1 SQVTM, CDR2 ANQGSEA. The CDR3 region is CSVETSGLSGANVLTF. CDR3 DNA: TGCAGCGTTGAAACTAGCGGGCTTTCTGGGGCCAACGTCCTGACTTTC.

There are a few counts of this clone. The gene calls are TRBV5-6 and TRBJ1-2; 8 bases fit TRBD1. The CDR3 contains 17 residues. Looked up from germline, CDR1 is SGHDT and CDR2 is YYEEEE. With 4 bases clipped from V and 1 base from J, the junction kept 12 bases outside the gene matches. In DNA, the CDR3 is TGTGCCAGCAGCGTCCGGGACAGGAACTTTGTTAACTATGGCTACACCTTC. Amino acids: CASSVRDRNFVNYGYTF. Full variable domain (rest looked up from reference TRBV5-6 and TRBJ1-2): DAGVTQSPTHLIKTRGQQVTLRCSPKSGHDTVSWYQQALGQGPQFIFQYYEEEERQRGNFPDRFSGHQFPNYSSELNVNALLLGDSALYLCASSVRDRNFVNYGYTFGSGTRLTVV.

The chain uses TRBV2 and TRBJ2-1; D may be TRBD2 (5 bases). The CDR3 has 15 amino acids. Germline CDR1 SNHLY, CDR2 FYNNEI. The germline V and J ends were trimmed by 3 bases and 2 bases, with 11 bases remaining between them. CDR3 region: CASSDEGGTYNEQFF. DNA of the CDR3: TGTGCCAGCAGTGATGAGGGCGGAACCTACAATGAGCAGTTCTTC.

The chain combines TRBV5-6 with TRBJ2-7; 8 positions match TRBD1. CDR1 is SGHDT, CDR2 YYEEEE, per germline. The CDR3 sequence is 15 residues long. V dropped 1 base and J dropped 4; count of bases not matched to a gene: 7. The CDR3 DNA is TGTGCCAGCAGCTTGAAAACAGGGGGTTTGTACGAGCAGTACTTC. This gives the protein CASSLKTGGLYEQYF.

The J gene is TRBJ1-3, the V gene TRBV27; TRBD1 matches 7 bases. J lost 0 bases, V lost 4 bases, and 3 bases had no gene match. CDR3 length: 15 residues. Germline CDR1 and CDR2: MNHEY and SMNVEV (reference sequence). CDR3 sequence reads: CASSSRTGSGNTIYF. DNA for the CDR3: TGTGCCAGCAGTTCCCGGACAGGCTCTGGAAACACCATATATTTT.

The chain has TRBV15 and TRBJ2-5; 9 bases map to TRBD2. V dropped 2 bases and J dropped 1; count of bases not matched to a gene: 5. This CDR3 has 16 residues. The germline CDR1 and CDR2 sequences are LNHNV and YYDKDF (reference sequence). CDR3 nucleotide sequence: TGTGCCACCAGCAGAAGGGCGGGAGGGGTCCAAGAGACCCAGTACTTC. Residues: CATSRRAGGVQETQYF.

CDR3 nucleotide sequence: TGCAGTGCTGGAAGCCCCAGGGAAGCTTTCTTT. Translation: CSAGSPREAFF. The chain couples TRBV20-1 to TRBJ1-1; the D is unclear. This CDR3 contains 11 residues. Per the germline V gene, CDR1 is DFQATT and CDR2 is SNEGSKA (reference sequence). V lost 5 bases and J 8 bases, leaving 12 bases between the germline ends.

The chain couples TRBV10-3 to TRBJ2-4; TRBD2 matches at 12 bases. Germline values: CDR1 ENHRY, CDR2 SYGVKD. Germline trimming cut 0 bases from V and 5 bases from J; bases unmatched to any gene: 5. This CDR3 spans 17 amino acids. CDR3 in amino acids: CAISESLAGGGENIQYF. CDR3 DNA sequence: TGTGCCATCAGTGAGTCGCTAGCGGGAGGGGGAGAAAACATTCAGTACTTC.

The chain links TRBV14 to TRBJ2-2; 12 bases match TRBD2. Germline loops: CDR1 SGHDN, CDR2 FVKESK. Unmatched junction bases numbered 8, after V lost 0 bases and J lost 6 bases. The CDR3 is made up of 18 amino acids. CDR3: CASSQERGLAGKSGELFF. CDR3 nucleotide sequence: TGTGCCAGCAGCCAAGAGAGGGGACTAGCGGGTAAATCCGGGGAGCTGTTTTTT.

This chain joins TRBV9 and TRBJ2-1, with TRBD2 matching over 7 bases. CDR1 SGDLS and CDR2 YYNGEE come from the germline V gene. After removal of 4 bases from V and 6 bases from J, the junction contained 7 bases not matched to a gene. The CDR3 consists of 14 residues. The CDR3 DNA sequence: TGTGCCAGCAGCCGGGCGAGCGGGGTCAATGAGCAGTTCTTC. It yields the protein CASSRASGVNEQFF.

CDR3 region: CASSFFSGSRTDTQYF. In nucleotides, the CDR3 is TGTGCCAGCAGCTTTTTCAGCGGGAGTCGAACAGATACGCAGTATTTT. The V call is TRBV5-4, the J call TRBJ2-3; the match to TRBD2 covers 8 bases. CDR1 is SGHNT, CDR2 YYREEE, per germline (reference sequence). CDR3 length equals 16 residues. Losses at the gene ends were 2 bases for V and 3 bases for J; bases not matched to a gene: 8. Based on the CDR3 plus reference TRBV5-4 and TRBJ2-3, the full variable domain is ETGVTQSPTHLIKTRGQQVTLRCSSQSGHNTVSWYQQALGQGPQFIFQYYREEENGRGNFPPRFSGLQFPNYSSELNVNALELDDSALYLCASSFFSGSRTDTQYFGPGTRLTVL.

The gene calls are TRBV9 and TRBJ1-3; D is uncertain. The CDR3 runs to 15 residues. Trimming removed 0 bases at V and 0 bases at J, with 7 bases between. Germline V gives CDR1 SGDLS, CDR2 YYNGEE. The CDR3 nucleotides read TGTGCCAGCAGCGTAGCCACGAGCTCTGGAAACACCATATATTTT. It codes for CASSVATSSGNTIYF.

The chain is built from TRBV18 and TRBJ2-1, with 7 bases lining up with TRBD1. Losses at the gene ends were 0 bases for V and 5 bases for J; bases not matched to a gene: 4. The CDR3 is made up of 15 amino acids. CDR1 is KGHSH, CDR2 LQKENI, per germline. CDR3 nucleotide sequence: TGTGCCAGCTCACCACCGTCAGGGGGTAACAATGAGCAGTTCTTC. This sequence encodes CASSPPSGGNNEQFF.

This clone was detected once. V usage is TRBV7-9 and J usage is TRBJ1-2, with 7 bases aligning to TRBD1. Per germline, CDR1 SEHNR and CDR2 FQNEAQ (reference sequence). V shed 5 bases and J 8 bases; nucleotides not matched to a gene: 5. This CDR3 comprises 12 residues. The CDR3 sequence: CASSRTGVGYTF. As DNA, the CDR3 is TGTGCCAGCAGCCGCACAGGGGTCGGCTACACCTTC. Full variable domain (outside the CDR3, taken from reference TRBV7-9 and TRBJ1-2): DTGVSQNPRHKITKRGQNVTFRCDPISEHNRLYWYRQTLGQGPEFLTYFQNEAQLEKSRLLSDRFSAERPKGSFSTLEIQRTEQGDSAMYLCASSRTGVGYTFGSGTRLTVV.

This clone was recorded only once. The genes are TRBV19 and TRBJ2-5, with 12 bases identical to TRBD2. The germline CDR1 and CDR2 sequences are LNHDA and SQIVND (reference sequence). V was pared by 6 bases and J by 3 bases, with 8 bases of the junction left unmatched. The length of the CDR3 is 16 residues. The CDR3 protein is CASSTFWTSGKETQYF. The CDR3 DNA is TGTGCCAGTAGCACATTCTGGACTAGCGGGAAAGAGACCCAGTACTTC. Drawing the rest from reference TRBV19 and TRBJ2-5, the complete variable domain is DGGITQSPKYLFRKEGQNVTLSCEQNLNHDAMYWYRQDPGQGLRLIYYSQIVNDFQKGDIAEGYSVSREKKESFPLTVTSAQKNPTAFYLCASSTFWTSGKETQYFGPGTRLLVL.

This clone was counted between two and nine times. The V gene is TRBV6-6, the J gene TRBJ2-2, with TRBD1 as a possible D gene (6 bases). V lost 7 bases and J lost 7, with 13 bases in between. The CDR3 covers 13 residues. Per germline, CDR1 MNHNY and CDR2 SVGAGI (reference sequence). CDR3 sequence reads: CASNLQGSGELFF. For the CDR3, the DNA is TGTGCCAGCAACTTACAGGGAAGCGGGGAGCTGTTTTTT.